Listed below are T cell receptor beta chains from one sample, sequenced in a study of CD8 T cells in Susac syndrome. MiXCR, run by TCRdb on the immunoSEQ multiplex PCR reads, gives a single entry per CDR3 protein. The sample has about 300,000 distinct CDR3 sequences, approximately 90% seen once. Sequenced sample: CD8+ T cells from PBMCs. Receptors were obtained from a human donor with multiple sclerosis. The CDR3 runs from the conserved cysteine through the conserved F or W. Each record gives: V gene, J gene, CDR3 protein.

v_gene: TRBV19
j_gene: TRBJ2-3
CDR3aa: CASTRTGGTDTQYF

v_gene: TRBV6-6
j_gene: TRBJ2-7
CDR3aa: CASTPGPPGEQYF

v_gene: TRBV25-1
j_gene: TRBJ1-1
CDR3aa: CASPGGNTEAFF

v_gene: TRBV6-2/TRBV6-3
j_gene: TRBJ1-2
CDR3aa: CASSYPGTQYGYTF

v_gene: TRBV11-1
j_gene: TRBJ1-5
CDR3aa: CASSPAHTDGVYSNQPQHF

v_gene: TRBV6-2/TRBV6-3
j_gene: TRBJ2-3
CDR3aa: CASGLADTDTQYF

v_gene: TRBV9
j_gene: TRBJ2-7
CDR3aa: CASSVGTGTHEQYF

v_gene: TRBV20-1
j_gene: TRBJ2-7
CDR3aa: CSARDPLGSSGRASYEQYF

v_gene: TRBV7-3
j_gene: TRBJ2-5
CDR3aa: CASSGSGGAETQYF

v_gene: TRBV6-2/TRBV6-3
j_gene: TRBJ2-7
CDR3aa: CASSYSTDSHEQYF

v_gene: TRBV7-4
j_gene: TRBJ2-1
CDR3aa: CASSLTREGRYNEQFF

v_gene: TRBV29-1
j_gene: TRBJ1-1
CDR3aa: CSGAGDSGAEAFF

v_gene: TRBV4-3
j_gene: TRBJ2-5
CDR3aa: CASSQDEGGWETQYF

v_gene: TRBV15
j_gene: TRBJ2-7
CDR3aa: CATSRVVASGSDEQYF

v_gene: TRBV27
j_gene: TRBJ1-2
CDR3aa: CASSFGVNYGYTF

v_gene: TRBV5-1
j_gene: TRBJ2-7
CDR3aa: CASSLVPGMSYEQYF

v_gene: TRBV5-1
j_gene: TRBJ2-7
CDR3aa: CASSLARGPTYEQYF

v_gene: TRBV20-1
j_gene: TRBJ1-5
CDR3aa: CSAIGGQSSNQPQHF

v_gene: TRBV28
j_gene: TRBJ2-1
CDR3aa: CASSATPGASYNEQFF

v_gene: TRBV30
j_gene: TRBJ2-3
CDR3aa: CAWTWGSGATDTQYF

v_gene: TRBV10-3
j_gene: TRBJ2-3
CDR3aa: CAISESAGTSGPDTQYF

v_gene: TRBV20-1
j_gene: TRBJ2-3
CDR3aa: CSARDLKRGDTDTQYF

v_gene: TRBV12-3/TRBV12-4
j_gene: TRBJ2-2
CDR3aa: CASSLTGLNTGELFF

v_gene: TRBV29-1
j_gene: TRBJ1-2
CDR3aa: CSVGSSDYGYTF

v_gene: TRBV7-3
j_gene: TRBJ2-7
CDR3aa: CASSSGAPSEQYF

v_gene: TRBV24-1
j_gene: TRBJ2-1
CDR3aa: CATSDRTTYNEQFF

v_gene: TRBV7-9
j_gene: TRBJ2-7
CDR3aa: CASSSTQAPYEQYF

v_gene: TRBV6-2/TRBV6-3
j_gene: TRBJ2-7
CDR3aa: CASSYTGAEQYF

v_gene: TRBV24-1
j_gene: TRBJ2-7
CDR3aa: CATRVQGRREQYF

v_gene: TRBV27
j_gene: TRBJ2-1
CDR3aa: CASSWAGANNEQFF

v_gene: TRBV2
j_gene: TRBJ2-1
CDR3aa: CASSRPVVVVSYNEQFF

v_gene: TRBV30
j_gene: TRBJ2-1
CDR3aa: CAWTPSGGAYEQFF

v_gene: TRBV6-6
j_gene: TRBJ1-4
CDR3aa: CASSPGINEKLFF

v_gene: TRBV4-3
j_gene: TRBJ2-3
CDR3aa: CASSQDRGTSGGTDTQYF

v_gene: TRBV5-6
j_gene: TRBJ2-5
CDR3aa: CASSLVDSLLQETQYF

v_gene: TRBV5-1
j_gene: TRBJ2-1
CDR3aa: CASSLVGLSNEQFF

v_gene: TRBV7-9
j_gene: TRBJ2-4
CDR3aa: CASSFALAGIKNIQYF

v_gene: TRBV20-1
j_gene: TRBJ2-1
CDR3aa: CSASHIAGVEQFF

v_gene: TRBV14
j_gene: TRBJ1-2
CDR3aa: CASSRITGAEGYTF

v_gene: TRBV20-1
j_gene: TRBJ1-5
CDR3aa: CSALHKDRPNQPQHF

v_gene: TRBV9
j_gene: TRBJ2-3
CDR3aa: CASSVDSGLPTDTQYF

v_gene: TRBV4-1
j_gene: TRBJ2-6
CDR3aa: CASSPDGVHSGANVLTF

v_gene: TRBV28
j_gene: TRBJ2-5
CDR3aa: CASSLRTQETQYF

v_gene: TRBV11-2
j_gene: TRBJ2-3
CDR3aa: CASSLAPAGGPSDTQYF

v_gene: TRBV4-3
j_gene: TRBJ1-6
CDR3aa: CASSQDPVSPLHF

v_gene: TRBV14
j_gene: TRBJ2-2
CDR3aa: CASSLFRGEGTGELFF

v_gene: TRBV19
j_gene: TRBJ1-1
CDR3aa: CASTSLGQGEAFF

v_gene: TRBV27
j_gene: TRBJ2-7
CDR3aa: CASSLAGGDYEQYF

v_gene: TRBV29-1
j_gene: TRBJ2-7
CDR3aa: CSVTNTSGTTYEQYF

v_gene: TRBV12-3/TRBV12-4
j_gene: TRBJ2-1
CDR3aa: CASSSGVNEQFF

v_gene: TRBV5-1
j_gene: TRBJ2-3
CDR3aa: CASNGDTQYF

v_gene: TRBV12-3/TRBV12-4
j_gene: TRBJ1-2
CDR3aa: CASSSPRGSLNYGYTF

v_gene: TRBV27
j_gene: TRBJ2-7
CDR3aa: CASSLSAVSSYEQYF

v_gene: TRBV12-3/TRBV12-4
j_gene: TRBJ2-7
CDR3aa: CASRAGQGLGEQYF

v_gene: TRBV29-1
j_gene: TRBJ2-7
CDR3aa: CSVSGGAAYEQYF

v_gene: TRBV2
j_gene: TRBJ2-3
CDR3aa: CASRKYTDTQYF

v_gene: TRBV5-4
j_gene: TRBJ2-7
CDR3aa: CASSGPIPYEQYF

v_gene: TRBV12-3/TRBV12-4
j_gene: TRBJ1-6
CDR3aa: CASGGQNNSPLHF

v_gene: TRBV20-1
j_gene: TRBJ2-5
CDR3aa: CSAISGTGEMGTQYF